The 8 T cell receptor beta chains below all came from one sample that was sequenced in a study of T cell responses to AZD1222 COVID-19 vaccine. The assay was immunoSEQ multiplex PCR, and TCRdb's table has in-frame clones only and misses some. The sample contains about 49,000 clones, 65% to 85% of which appear only once. The specimen was peripheral blood, collected on day 0 of MenACWY control vaccination. These receptors came from an adult in good health.

This chain uses TRBV2 with TRBJ1-5; D is perhaps TRBD1 (5 bases). Trimming took off 7 bases at V and 0 bases at J, with 10 bases between the two ends. The CDR3 has 14 residues. The germline gives CDR1 SNHLY, CDR2 FYNNEI. DNA for the CDR3: TGTGCCAGCAATCCGGACAATAGCAATCAGCCCCAGCATTTT. Translation gives CASNPDNSNQPQHF.

This sequence joins TRBV6-5 and TRBJ1-1, with D tentatively TRBD1 (5 bases). The V and J ends lost 9 bases and 0 bases respectively, with 17 bases between them. Germline loops: CDR1 MNHEY, CDR2 SVGAGI. The CDR3 totals 15 residues. Here the CDR3 reads CASTRIGTVNTEAFF. The CDR3 region has the DNA TGTGCCAGTACTCGGATAGGGACGGTGAACACTGAAGCTTTCTTT.

The CDR3 nucleotides read TGTGCCAGCAGTTTATCTGAGATGCAGACCCAGTACTTC. This translates into CASSLSEMQTQYF. J is TRBJ2-5 and V is TRBV27; no definite D call. CDR1 is MNHEY, CDR2 SMNVEV, per germline (reference sequence). This CDR3 is 13 amino acids long. Trimming pared 0 bases from V and 6 bases from J, leaving 8 bases between.

V and J are TRBV6-1 and TRBJ1-2; D may be TRBD1 (6 bases). Trimming took off 3 bases at V and 2 bases at J, with 10 bases between the two ends. This CDR3 region has 14 residues. CDR1 is MNHNS and CDR2 is SASEGT in the germline V gene. CDR3: CASSEGDRNYGYTF. In DNA form, the CDR3 reads TGTGCCAGCAGTGAGGGAGACAGGAACTATGGCTACACCTTC.

V gene TRBV7-6 combines with J gene TRBJ1-4, with D possibly TRBD1 on 5 matching bases. The CDR3 totals 14 residues. The V gene lost 0 bases and the J gene lost 8 bases, with 10 bases spanning the gap. CDR1 is SGHVS, CDR2 FNYEAQ, per germline. CDR3 amino acids: CASSLARVGEKLFF. As DNA, the CDR3 is TGTGCCAGCAGCTTAGCCAGGGTTGGGGAAAAACTGTTTTTT.

This clone has just a few counts. The chain uses TRBV2 and TRBJ2-7; possibly TRBD1 or TRBD2 for D (5 bases each). V was trimmed by 8 bases and J by 8 bases, leaving 19 bases between them. This CDR3 is 13 amino acids long. Germline CDR1 SNHLY, CDR2 FYNNEI. CDR3 sequence (DNA): TGTGCCAGCCAGGACGTCGGGACCTTCCAGCAGTACGTC. Its translation is CASQDVGTFQQYV.

The chain has TRBV6-5 and TRBJ1-2; no clear D gene. The V end was cut by 0 bases, the J end by 9 bases, with 11 bases between. This CDR3 is 13 amino acids long. The germline CDR1 and CDR2 sequences are MNHEY and SVGAGI. The CDR3 bases are TGTGCCAGCAGTTACTCGGCAGGACGGAGCTACACCTTC. Translated, it gives CASSYSAGRSYTF.

The J gene is TRBJ1-4, the V gene TRBV24-1; D unresolved. Looked up from germline, CDR1 is KGHDR and CDR2 is SFDVKD. V lost 2 bases and J lost 11, with 17 bases in between. There are 15 residues in the CDR3. The DNA for the CDR3 is TGTGCCACCAGTGATTCTTCGCCCGCAGTGAGTAAACTGTTTTTT. Translating it yields CATSDSSPAVSKLFF.